Listed below are T cell receptor beta chains from one sample, sequenced in a study of cytomegalovirus exposure and HLA in healthy donors. The assay was immunoSEQ multiplex PCR, and TCRdb's table has in-frame clones only and misses some. The repertoire holds about 330,000 clones, with about 85% as singletons. Sequenced material: PBMCs. The receptor set was obtained from a woman in her 30s in good health and CMV-seropositive. Both conserved end residues are part of each CDR3. Each record gives: D gene, V gene, J gene, clone size, CDR3 DNA, CDR3 protein. D genes are given only for firm matches. Some rows have no size entry. The others give once, few or many, or a class for an expanded clone.

d_gene: NA
v_gene: TRBV19
j_gene: TRBJ2-7
abundance: NA
CDR3nt: TGTGCCAGTAGTATAGCTGGACAGTCATCCTACGAGCAGTACTTC
CDR3aa: CASSIAGQSSYEQYF

d_gene: TRBD1
v_gene: TRBV28
j_gene: TRBJ2-7
abundance: NA
CDR3nt: TGTGCCAGCAGGGCTTCAGGGGGCCGTGGCTACGAGCAGTACTTC
CDR3aa: CASRASGGRGYEQYF

d_gene: NA
v_gene: TRBV7-2
j_gene: TRBJ2-7
abundance: few
CDR3nt: TGTGCCAGCAGCAAGTATAGGGACAAGGACTACGAGCAGTACTTC
CDR3aa: CASSKYRDKDYEQYF

d_gene: NA
v_gene: TRBV7-9
j_gene: TRBJ2-1
abundance: NA
CDR3nt: TGTGCCAGCAGCCCACAGGGCCCATGGAAAAAGAATGAGCAGTTCTTC
CDR3aa: CASSPQGPWKKNEQFF

d_gene: TRBD1
v_gene: TRBV5-1
j_gene: TRBJ2-5
abundance: NA
CDR3nt: TGCGCCAGCAGCCCCTACAGGGGGTGGGAGACCCAGTACTTC
CDR3aa: CASSPYRGWETQYF

d_gene: NA
v_gene: TRBV27
j_gene: TRBJ2-5
abundance: NA
CDR3nt: TGTGCCAGCAGTATCTCGGGGGTCCGGACCCAGTACTTC
CDR3aa: CASSISGVRTQYF

d_gene: NA
v_gene: TRBV6-5
j_gene: TRBJ1-4
abundance: NA
CDR3nt: TGTGCCAGCAGTTACTCCAGAGAAAAACTGTTTTTT
CDR3aa: CASSYSREKLFF

d_gene: NA
v_gene: TRBV29-1
j_gene: TRBJ2-5
abundance: NA
CDR3nt: TGCAGCGTTGTGGGAGATCTCCCGACCCAGTACTTC
CDR3aa: CSVVGDLPTQYF

d_gene: TRBD2
v_gene: TRBV28
j_gene: TRBJ2-3
abundance: NA
CDR3nt: TGTGCCAGCATCCCGATAACTAGCGGGAGCACAGATACGCAGTATTTT
CDR3aa: CASIPITSGSTDTQYF

d_gene: NA
v_gene: TRBV30
j_gene: TRBJ1-6
abundance: NA
CDR3nt: TGTGCCTGGAGCCCGGGAGACTTCGGTTCACCCCTCCACTTT
CDR3aa: CAWSPGDFGSPLHF

d_gene: NA
v_gene: TRBV7-9
j_gene: TRBJ1-4
abundance: once
CDR3nt: TGTGCCAGTCAACTTTTTCAGGGTGGAGCTAATGAAAAACTGTTTTTT
CDR3aa: CASQLFQGGANEKLFF

d_gene: NA
v_gene: TRBV29-1
j_gene: TRBJ2-1
abundance: once
CDR3nt: TGCAGCGTTGGGGCAGCGGGCCTCTCCTACAATGAGCAGTTCTTC
CDR3aa: CSVGAAGLSYNEQFF

d_gene: NA
v_gene: TRBV28
j_gene: TRBJ2-3
abundance: NA
CDR3nt: TGTGCCAGCAGTCCGGACCAGAGGCCAGATACGCAGTATTTT
CDR3aa: CASSPDQRPDTQYF

d_gene: NA
v_gene: TRBV4-3
j_gene: TRBJ2-7
abundance: few
CDR3nt: TGCGCCAGCAGCCGGATATCGTTCTACGAGCAGTACTTC
CDR3aa: CASSRISFYEQYF

d_gene: NA
v_gene: TRBV28
j_gene: TRBJ2-7
abundance: NA
CDR3nt: TGTGCCAGCAGTTTGAGGCGGATCTACGAGCAGTACTTC
CDR3aa: CASSLRRIYEQYF

d_gene: NA
v_gene: TRBV7-3
j_gene: TRBJ1-6
abundance: NA
CDR3nt: TGTGCCAGCAGCTTGGAGGGATTGGGCGATAATTCACCCCTCCACTTT
CDR3aa: CASSLEGLGDNSPLHF

d_gene: NA
v_gene: TRBV27
j_gene: TRBJ2-4
abundance: NA
CDR3nt: TGTGCCAGCAGCCCGAGGGGCCAGGGACGGAACATTCAGTACTTC
CDR3aa: CASSPRGQGRNIQYF

d_gene: TRBD1
v_gene: TRBV7-6
j_gene: TRBJ2-7
abundance: few
CDR3nt: TGTGCCAGCAGCTTAGGTGGGACAGGGTTCCCCTACGAGCAGTACTTC
CDR3aa: CASSLGGTGFPYEQYF

d_gene: TRBD2
v_gene: TRBV14
j_gene: TRBJ2-1
abundance: NA
CDR3nt: TGTGCCAGCAGCCGCAAGAGAACCATAATTAGCGGACTAGCGGGAGTGGAGCAGTTCTTC
CDR3aa: CASSRKRTIISGLAGVEQFF

d_gene: NA
v_gene: TRBV27
j_gene: TRBJ1-5
abundance: once
CDR3nt: TGTGCCAGCAGTTTCACCAGGGTAGGGGATCAGCCCCAGCATTTT
CDR3aa: CASSFTRVGDQPQHF

d_gene: NA
v_gene: TRBV9
j_gene: TRBJ1-1
abundance: NA
CDR3nt: TGTGCCAGCAGCGTTGGGGAAGGTCGCCTGAACACTGAAGCTTTCTTT
CDR3aa: CASSVGEGRLNTEAFF

d_gene: NA
v_gene: TRBV18
j_gene: TRBJ1-5
abundance: few
CDR3nt: TGTGCCAGCTCAACAAACAGGGCCAATCAGCCCCAGCATTTT
CDR3aa: CASSTNRANQPQHF

d_gene: NA
v_gene: TRBV9
j_gene: TRBJ1-1
abundance: NA
CDR3nt: TGTGCCAGCAGTCAGGACGAGGGCTGGACTGAAGCTTTCTTT
CDR3aa: CASSQDEGWTEAFF